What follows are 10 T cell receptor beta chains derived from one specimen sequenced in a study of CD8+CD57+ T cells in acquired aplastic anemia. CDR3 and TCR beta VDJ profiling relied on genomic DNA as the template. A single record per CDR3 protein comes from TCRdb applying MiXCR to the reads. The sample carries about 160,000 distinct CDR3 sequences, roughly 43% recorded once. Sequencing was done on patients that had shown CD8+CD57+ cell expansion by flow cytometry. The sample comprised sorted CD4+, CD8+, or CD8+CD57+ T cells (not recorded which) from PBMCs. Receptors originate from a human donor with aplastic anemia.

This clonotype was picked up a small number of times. For the CDR3, the DNA is TGTGCCAGCAGTTTGGTGGCAGGATCTGCAGATACGCAGTATTTT. Amino acid sequence: CASSLVAGSADTQYF. The chain links TRBV28 to TRBJ2-3; D remains ambiguous. CDR3 length: 15 amino acids. Trimming left V 3 bases short and J 4 bases short, with 14 bases between. Looked up from germline, CDR1 is MDHEN and CDR2 is SYDVKM.

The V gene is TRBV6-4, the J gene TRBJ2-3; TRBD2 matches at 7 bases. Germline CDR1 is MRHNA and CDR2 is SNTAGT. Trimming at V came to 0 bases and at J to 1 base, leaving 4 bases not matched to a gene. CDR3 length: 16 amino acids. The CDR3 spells CASSDSGGTGTDTQYF. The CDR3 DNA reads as TGTGCCAGCAGTGACTCGGGAGGGACGGGCACAGATACGCAGTATTTT.

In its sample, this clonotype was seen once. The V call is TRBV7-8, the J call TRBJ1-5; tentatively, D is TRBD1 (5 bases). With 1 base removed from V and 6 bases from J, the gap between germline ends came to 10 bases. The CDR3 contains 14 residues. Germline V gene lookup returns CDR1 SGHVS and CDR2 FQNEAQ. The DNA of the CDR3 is TGTGCCAGCAGCTTAGGAAGGGGCGGTCAGCCCCAGCATTTT. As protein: CASSLGRGGQPQHF.

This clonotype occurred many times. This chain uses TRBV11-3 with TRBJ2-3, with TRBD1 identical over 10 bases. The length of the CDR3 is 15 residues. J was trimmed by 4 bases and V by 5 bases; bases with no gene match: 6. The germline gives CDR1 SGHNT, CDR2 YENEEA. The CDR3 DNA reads TGTGCCAGCAGCGTTGGGACAGGGGCAGCAGATACGCAGTATTTT. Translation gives CASSVGTGAADTQYF.

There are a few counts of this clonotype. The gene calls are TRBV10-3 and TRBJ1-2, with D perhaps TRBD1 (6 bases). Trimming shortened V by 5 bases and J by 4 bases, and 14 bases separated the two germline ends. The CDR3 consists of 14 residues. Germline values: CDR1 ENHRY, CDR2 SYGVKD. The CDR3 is CAISSPDSIYGYTF. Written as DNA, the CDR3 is TGTGCCATCAGTTCGCCGGACAGCATCTATGGCTACACCTTC.

The CDR3 DNA follows: TGTGCCAGCAGCTCTCAGGGGTGGGAGACCCAGTACTTC. Its protein product is CASSSQGWETQYF. The chain employs TRBV7-3 and TRBJ2-5; D is perhaps TRBD1 (6 bases). Per the germline V gene, CDR1 is SGHTA and CDR2 is FQGTGA. The CDR3 extends over 13 amino acids. With 4 bases removed from V and 5 bases from J, the gap between germline ends came to 11 bases.

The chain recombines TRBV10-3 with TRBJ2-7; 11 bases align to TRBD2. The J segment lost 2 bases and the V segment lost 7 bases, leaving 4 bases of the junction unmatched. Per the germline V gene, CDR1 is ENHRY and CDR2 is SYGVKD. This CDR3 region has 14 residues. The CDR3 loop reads CAIKTSGSAYEQYF. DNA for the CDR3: TGTGCCATCAAAACTAGCGGGAGCGCCTACGAGCAGTACTTC.

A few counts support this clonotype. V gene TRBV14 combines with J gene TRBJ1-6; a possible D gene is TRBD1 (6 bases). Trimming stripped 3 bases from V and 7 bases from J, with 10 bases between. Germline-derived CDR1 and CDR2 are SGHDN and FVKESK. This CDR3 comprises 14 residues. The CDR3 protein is CASSHGGANSPLHF. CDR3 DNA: TGTGCCAGCAGCCACGGGGGCGCGAATTCACCCCTCCACTTT.

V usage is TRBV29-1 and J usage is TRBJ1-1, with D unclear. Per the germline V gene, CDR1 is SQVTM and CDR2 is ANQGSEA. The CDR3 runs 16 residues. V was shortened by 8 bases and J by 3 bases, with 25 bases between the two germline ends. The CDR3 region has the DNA TGCAGCACTGCCCCGCACTCTAATCATCGGGACACTGAAGCTTTCTTT. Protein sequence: CSTAPHSNHRDTEAFF.

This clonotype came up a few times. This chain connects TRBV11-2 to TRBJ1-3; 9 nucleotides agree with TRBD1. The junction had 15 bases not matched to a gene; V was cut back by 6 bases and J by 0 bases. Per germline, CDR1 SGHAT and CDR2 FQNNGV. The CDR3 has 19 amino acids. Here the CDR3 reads CASRAGTGFPTASGNTIYF. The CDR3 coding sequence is TGTGCCAGCAGGGCCGGGACAGGGTTTCCCACCGCCTCTGGAAACACCATATATTTT.